A selection of T cell receptor beta chains follows, all from one sample in a study of T-cell memory formation after mild COVID-19. TCRdb redid the calling of the 5' RACE reads with MiXCR, one entry per CDR3 protein. Among 75,000 to 95,000 distinct CDR3 sequences listed, less than 15% were seen once. Input material: PBMCs or a T cell subset sorted from them (not recorded which). These receptors all come from an adult woman who had mild COVID-19 (a few samples of this study predate the infection). Cell type and time point are not known. CDR3s leave out the opening cysteine and the closing phenylalanine or tryptophan.

V gene: TRBV27
J gene: TRBJ2-7
CDR3 protein: ASSPGGQGSYEQY

V gene: TRBV4-3
J gene: TRBJ2-7
CDR3 protein: ASSQGTESYEQY

V gene: TRBV20-1
J gene: TRBJ1-4
CDR3 protein: SARDSAPWREKLF

V gene: TRBV29-1
J gene: TRBJ2-7
CDR3 protein: SVEGTGESYEQY

V gene: TRBV7-6
J gene: TRBJ2-1
CDR3 protein: ASSPWESSYNEQF

V gene: TRBV5-1
J gene: TRBJ2-7
CDR3 protein: ASSPRQGGYEQY

V gene: TRBV12-5
J gene: TRBJ2-7
CDR3 protein: ASGLDGMGSYEQY

V gene: TRBV7-9
J gene: TRBJ2-1
CDR3 protein: ASSLSMGLALGSHNEQF

V gene: TRBV4-3
J gene: TRBJ2-6
CDR3 protein: ASSQDTGANVLT

V gene: TRBV29-1
J gene: TRBJ2-7
CDR3 protein: SVTGLTGSYEQY

V gene: TRBV5-5
J gene: TRBJ1-5
CDR3 protein: ASSLTGGRNQPQH

V gene: TRBV12-3/TRBV12-4
J gene: TRBJ2-1
CDR3 protein: ASLGDSYNEQF

V gene: TRBV3-1
J gene: TRBJ1-6
CDR3 protein: ASSPAGQGHSPLH

V gene: TRBV20-1
J gene: TRBJ2-1
CDR3 protein: SAPKPEREGPSFYNEQF

V gene: TRBV7-6
J gene: TRBJ1-1
CDR3 protein: ASRPGTGRANTEAF

V gene: TRBV7-2
J gene: TRBJ2-1
CDR3 protein: ASSLEPGLAQLYNEQF

V gene: TRBV20-1
J gene: TRBJ2-1
CDR3 protein: SAYESGGVYNEQF

V gene: TRBV6-5
J gene: TRBJ2-1
CDR3 protein: ASSYHSGTGIEQF

V gene: TRBV2
J gene: TRBJ1-1
CDR3 protein: ASSVEQGRAEAF

V gene: TRBV27
J gene: TRBJ2-7
CDR3 protein: ASGQGLYEQY

V gene: TRBV27
J gene: TRBJ2-1
CDR3 protein: ASSLEPGIYNEQF

V gene: TRBV25-1
J gene: TRBJ2-1
CDR3 protein: ASAQSSYNEQF

V gene: TRBV2
J gene: TRBJ1-1
CDR3 protein: ASSGGDRVGPEAF

V gene: TRBV14
J gene: TRBJ2-3
CDR3 protein: ASSPLLAGAGDTQY

V gene: TRBV2
J gene: TRBJ2-5
CDR3 protein: ASSEGHGTAQETQY

V gene: TRBV2
J gene: TRBJ1-2
CDR3 protein: ASLDRTLPYGYT

V gene: TRBV6-1
J gene: TRBJ1-2
CDR3 protein: ASSATGGGYT